The 3 T cell receptor beta chains in this list originate from one sample, sequenced in a study of OX40 agonist ivuxolimab in advanced cancers. Receptors were amplified or captured by the immunoSEQ multiplex PCR assay. TCRdb holds this immuneACCESS table with in-frame rearrangements only. Some clones are missing; in checked studies, unresolved V genes explain under half, and the rest has no known cause. The sample records 39,000 or so clones, about 87% of which are singletons. Roughly 36% of the sample is in the top ten clones. The sequencing here drew on CD4+ or CD8+ T cells sorted from blood, taken in a trial of the OX40 agonist ivuxolimab. The receptors come from an adult with an advanced solid tumor such as melanoma, head and neck, liver or kidney cancer.

V gene TRBV19 combines with J gene TRBJ1-1; D not certain. Trimming removed 5 bases at V and 2 bases at J, with 15 bases between. Germline CDR1 LNHDA, CDR2 SQIVND (reference sequence). This CDR3 is 15 amino acids long. DNA of the CDR3: TGTGCCAGTAGTTTGATGGCAGCCGATAACACTGAAGCTTTCTTT. Its protein product is CASSLMAADNTEAFF.

This sequence joins TRBV6-5 and TRBJ2-1; TRBD2 matches 10 bases. CDR1 is MNHEY and CDR2 is SVGAGI in the germline V gene. The CDR3 is made up of 16 amino acids. V dropped 4 bases and J dropped 3; count of bases not matched to a gene: 6. The CDR3 DNA sequence: TGTGCCAGCAGTTTTCATAGCGGGGGGTTCTACAATGAGCAGTTCTTC. This codes for CASSFHSGGFYNEQFF.

The chain carries TRBV19 and TRBJ1-1, with a tentative D call TRBD1 (6 bases). Trimming stripped 4 bases from V and 2 bases from J, with 8 bases between. The CDR3 length is 13 residues. Germline CDR1 and CDR2: LNHDA and SQIVND (reference sequence). The CDR3 DNA is TGTGCCAGTAGTACCAGGGGCAACACTGAAGCTTTCTTT. It codes for CASSTRGNTEAFF.